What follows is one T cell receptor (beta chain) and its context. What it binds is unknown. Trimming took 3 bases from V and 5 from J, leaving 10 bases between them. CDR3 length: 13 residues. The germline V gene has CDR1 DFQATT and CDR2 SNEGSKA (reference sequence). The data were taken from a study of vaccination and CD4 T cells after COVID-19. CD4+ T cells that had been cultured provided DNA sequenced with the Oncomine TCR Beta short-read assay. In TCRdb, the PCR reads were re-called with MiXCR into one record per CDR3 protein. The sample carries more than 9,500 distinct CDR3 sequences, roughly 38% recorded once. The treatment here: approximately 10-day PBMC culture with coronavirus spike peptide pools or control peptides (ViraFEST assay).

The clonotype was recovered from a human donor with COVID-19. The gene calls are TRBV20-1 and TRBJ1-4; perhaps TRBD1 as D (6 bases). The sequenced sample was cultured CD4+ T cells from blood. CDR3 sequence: CSARKGGNEKLFF. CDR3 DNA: TGCAGTGCTAGGAAGGGGGGAAATGAAAAACTGTTTTTT.